Presented here are 13 T cell receptor beta chains from one specimen sequenced in a study of shared clonotypes between healthy human individuals. It was CD45RO-negative cells, positively selected for CCR7, that made up naive CD8 cells, with terminally differentiated effector memory CD45RA+ cells excluded. Only in-frame clones appear in the TCRdb table, and some are missing; sequencing was by immunoSEQ multiplex PCR. This sample has about 2.1 million clones, with approximately 94% found just once. Sequenced sample: naive CD8+ T cells from PBMCs. Receptor source: a man between 18 and 29 years old in good health. Some clones in this sample may be carry-over from other donors' samples.

The chain is built from TRBV9 and TRBJ2-3; 9 positions match TRBD2. Germline assignment: CDR1 SGDLS and CDR2 YYNGEE. After removal of 6 bases from V and 4 bases from J, the junction contained 9 bases not matched to a gene. The length of the CDR3 is 15 residues. Here the CDR3 DNA reads TGTGCCAGCACCTTGACTAGCGGCCGTCCAGATACGCAGTATTTT. Translation gives CASTLTSGRPDTQYF.

The gene calls are TRBV9 and TRBJ2-7; TRBD1 aligns across 7 bases. The length of the CDR3 is 13 residues. V gave up 6 bases and J gave up 4 bases; unmatched junction bases: 7. Germline-derived CDR1 and CDR2 are SGDLS and YYNGEE. CDR3 loop: CASNAGGTYEQYF. CDR3 DNA sequence: TGTGCCAGCAACGCAGGGGGAACGTACGAGCAGTACTTC.

Of note for this clone: Distinct nucleotide sequences in the sample also encode this CDR3. The CDR3 loop is CASSQAYNEQFF. The CDR3 DNA reads as TGCGCCAGCAGCCAAGCCTACAATGAGCAGTTCTTC. The chain links TRBV4-1 to TRBJ2-1; D not certain. The CDR3 extends over 12 amino acids. Trimming left V 1 base short and J 2 bases short, with 0 bases between. CDR1 MGHRA and CDR2 YSYEKL come from the germline V gene.

The chain uses TRBV15 and TRBJ2-7; 10 positions agree with TRBD2. This CDR3 comprises 15 residues. Losses at the gene ends were 4 bases for V and 2 bases for J; bases not matched to a gene: 5. CDR1 LNHNV and CDR2 YYDKDF come from the germline V gene (reference sequence). CDR3 in amino acids: CATSTGLAEAYEQYF. The CDR3 region has the DNA TGTGCCACCAGCACCGGACTAGCGGAGGCCTACGAGCAGTACTTC.

V gene TRBV28 combines with J gene TRBJ2-7; D remains unclear. CDR3 length: 15 residues. V was trimmed by 6 bases and J by 0 bases, leaving 15 bases between them. Germline V gives CDR1 MDHEN, CDR2 SYDVKM. DNA of the CDR3: TGTGCCAGCAGCTCCGACGGGCACTACTCCTACGAGCAGTACTTC. It is translated as CASSSDGHYSYEQYF.

This chain joins TRBV15 and TRBJ2-7; a weak D match, TRBD1 (6 bases). Germline V gene sequence: CDR1 LNHNV, CDR2 YYDKDF (reference sequence). V was cut by 2 bases and J by 0 bases, with 11 bases left in between. This CDR3 region has 15 residues. The CDR3 DNA reads TGTGCCACCAGCAGATCAGGGGCAGTCTCCTACGAGCAGTACTTC. Its protein product is CATSRSGAVSYEQYF.

This clone appeared a few times. This chain links TRBV5-1 with TRBJ1-2; 8 nucleotides agree with TRBD1. V dropped 6 bases and J dropped 4; count of bases not matched to a gene: 2. Per germline, CDR1 SGHRS and CDR2 YFSETQ. This CDR3 is 12 amino acids long. CDR3 DNA: TGCGCCAGCACCGGGACAGGCTATGGCTACACCTTC. It is translated as CASTGTGYGYTF.

In its sample, this clone was seen once. The chain combines TRBV7-9 with TRBJ2-5; D may be TRBD1 (6 bases). The V gene lost 4 bases and the J gene lost 2 bases, with 20 bases spanning the gap. Germline lookup yields CDR1 SEHNR and CDR2 FQNEAQ (reference sequence). The CDR3 extends over 17 amino acids. In nucleotides, the CDR3 is TGTGCCAGCAGCTCCCCGCCACAGGGTCTAGAACAAGAGACCCAGTACTTC. Translating gives CASSSPPQGLEQETQYF.

The chain joins TRBV4-3 to TRBJ1-2, with 8 bases matching TRBD1. The CDR3 has 17 amino acids. Germline loops: CDR1 LGHNA, CDR2 YSLEER. J gave up 2 bases and V 0 bases, and 8 bases lay outside the gene matches. The CDR3 DNA follows: TGCGCCAGCAGCCAAGAAGTCCCCGGACAGGGCAACTATGGCTACACCTTC. It translates to CASSQEVPGQGNYGYTF.

The chain is built from TRBV5-5 and TRBJ2-3, with D uncertain. The length of the CDR3 is 13 residues. In germline, CDR1 is SGHKS, CDR2 YYEKEE (reference sequence). Trimming pared 0 bases from V and 2 bases from J, leaving 4 bases between. The CDR3 bases are TGTGCCAGCAGCTTGGGGTTCACAGATACGCAGTATTTT. This sequence encodes CASSLGFTDTQYF.

The chain has TRBV4-2 and TRBJ2-1; 14 bases map to TRBD2. CDR1 and CDR2 from the germline V gene are LGHNA and YNFKEQ. This CDR3 comprises 17 residues. Trimming removed 1 base from V and 4 bases from J; junction bases left unmatched: 3. The CDR3 DNA is TGTGCCAGCAGCCAAGGACTAGCGGGAGGGCATTACAATGAGCAGTTCTTC. This sequence encodes CASSQGLAGGHYNEQFF.

The gene calls are TRBV11-2 and TRBJ1-1; TRBD1 matches at 12 bases. CDR1 and CDR2 from the germline V gene are SGHAT and FQNNGV. Germline trimming cut 4 bases from V and 4 bases from J; bases unmatched to any gene: 13. The CDR3 is made up of 18 amino acids. The CDR3 region is CASSSTRDRGLGGTEAFF. CDR3 nucleotide sequence: TGTGCCAGCAGCTCCACACGGGACAGGGGGCTCGGGGGCACTGAAGCTTTCTTT.

V gene TRBV7-9 combines with J gene TRBJ2-7, with D possibly being TRBD1 or TRBD2 (6 bases each). The V end lost 5 bases, the J end lost 4 bases, and 21 bases lay between the germline ends. The CDR3 is 16 residues long. Germline V lookup: CDR1 SEHNR, CDR2 FQNEAQ (reference sequence). The DNA of the CDR3 is TGTGCCAGCAGCGGAGGTGGGGTCGGGGGCGCTTACGAGCAGTACTTC. This translates into CASSGGGVGGAYEQYF. Filled out from reference TRBV7-9 and TRBJ2-7, the complete variable domain reads DTGVSQNPRHKITKRGQNVTFRCDPISEHNRLYWYRQTLGQGPEFLTYFQNEAQLEKSRLLSDRFSAERPKGSFSTLEIQRTEQGDSAMYLCASSGGGVGGAYEQYFGPGTRLTVT.